The TCR beta chain described here comes from a study of early T cells in non-severe SARS-CoV-2 infection. About the research overall: Unsorted whole blood bulk RNA was sequenced, with unpaired chains.

The TCR library protocol was used to attach unique molecular identifiers. These identifiers were attached to individual cDNA molecules. Each CDR3 protein gets one entry after TCRdb re-called the 5' RACE reads with MiXCR. The table lists about 71,000 distinct CDR3 sequences, roughly 15% of them singletons. The study's findings and limits: Missing private and CD4 specificities, VDJdb matching favored anti-spike CD8 responses.

A note on this clonotype: Antigen specificity is unknown.

The sample here was whole blood, taken at baseline. The clonotype comes from an adult who was a healthcare worker with PCR-confirmed SARS-CoV-2 infection or an uninfected control (not recorded which).

This CDR3 reads CASSLGGRGSYEQYF. CDR3 nucleotide sequence: TGTGCCAGCAGTTTAGGCGGGCGGGGGTCCTACGAGCAGTACTTC. This chain connects TRBV12-3 or TRBV12-4 to TRBJ2-7, with TRBD2 identical over 7 bases. This CDR3 region has 15 residues. V shed 1 base, J shed 1 base, and the junction held 4 bases outside the gene matches.